This TCR beta chain was identified in a study of regulatory T cells in long-lasting Graves disease. Study-wide findings and caveats: Newly diagnosed patients shared around 910 public clonotypes; persistent patients shared approximately 2,700.

With iRepertoire HTBI primers and Arm-PCR of CDR3 regions, TCR beta libraries were built. TCRdb re-called the multiplex PCR reads with MiXCR, one entry per CDR3 protein. The repertoire holds a few hundred thousand distinct CDR3 sequences, with about 20% as singletons. Points on this clonotype: Antigen unknown.

Regarding time point: persistent/refractory GD, antithyroid drugs over 5 years with positive TRAb. Following extraction of RNA from PBMCs, that RNA was used to make the TCR library. American Thyroid Association guidelines defined Graves' disease diagnosis. The peripheral blood volume drawn was 7.5 to 9.5 milliliters, and it was collected into EDTA tubes. The CDR3 has 14 residues. In germline, CDR1 is DFQATT, CDR2 SNEGSKA (reference sequence). The ends were cut back, 0 bases at V and 2 bases at J, with 11 bases in the middle. The V and J genes are TRBV20-1 and TRBJ2-7, with unresolved D. The TCR originated in a female donor with Graves disease. This material consisted of peripheral blood mononuclear cells (PBMCs), taken when the disease was refractory, from a patient treated with antithyroid drugs. CDR3 in amino acids: CSARDSRTAYEQYF. The CDR3 nucleotides read TGCAGTGCTAGAGATTCACGAACGGCCTACGAGCAGTACTTC.